The 26 T cell receptor beta chains in this list originate from one sample, sequenced in a study of blood T cell repertoires in COVID-19. Generated by immunoSEQ multiplex PCR, the TCRdb table keeps only in-frame clones and is missing some. This repertoire shows about 100,000 clones, 70% to 90% found once; its top ten account for 5%. Sequenced input: peripheral blood. These receptors originate from a human donor in a cohort sampled during active COVID-19.

J is TRBJ2-5 and V is TRBV7-6, with a tentative D call TRBD2 (6 bases). The length of the CDR3 is 14 residues. V shed 5 bases and J shed 1 base, with 11 bases lying between them. Per the germline V gene, CDR1 is SGHVS and CDR2 is FNYEAQ. The CDR3 DNA sequence: TGTGCCAGCAGCAGGAGGGAAGTCCAAGAGACCCAGTACTTC. Amino acids: CASSRREVQETQYF.

The chain has TRBV4-1 and TRBJ2-7; 14 bases line up with TRBD2. The CDR3 has 16 residues. Germline V gene sequence: CDR1 MGHRA, CDR2 YSYEKL. V was clipped by 0 bases and J by 8 bases; unmatched bases: 6. The CDR3, as DNA: TGCGCCAGCAGCCAAGACACCGGGACTAGCGGGAGCAAGCAGTACTTC. Translated, it gives CASSQDTGTSGSKQYF.

V usage is TRBV5-4 and J usage is TRBJ1-1; D remains ambiguous. The CDR3 length is 14 residues. Germline V gene sequence: CDR1 SGHNT, CDR2 YYREEE (reference sequence). Trimming left V 0 bases short and J 1 base short, with 7 bases between. CDR3 in amino acids: CASSLAQANTEAFF. The CDR3 coding sequence is TGTGCCAGCAGCTTGGCGCAGGCGAACACTGAAGCTTTCTTT.

V gene TRBV27 combines with J gene TRBJ2-3; 11 bases fit TRBD1. The CDR3 consists of 15 residues. The germline CDR1 and CDR2 sequences are MNHEY and SMNVEV (reference sequence). V gave up 6 bases and J gave up 4 bases; unmatched junction bases: 6. This chain's CDR3 is CASSDPGQGADTQYF. The CDR3 DNA reads as TGTGCCAGCAGCGATCCGGGACAGGGGGCAGATACGCAGTATTTT.

The chain couples TRBV6-5 to TRBJ2-5; TRBD1 is a possible D gene (5 bases). V gave up 2 bases and J gave up 4 bases, with 11 bases separating them. CDR1 and CDR2 (germline): MNHEY, SVGAGI. The CDR3 sequence is 14 residues long. CDR3 region: CASSYAGQGETQYF. CDR3 coding DNA: TGTGCCAGCAGTTACGCTGGTCAGGGAGAGACCCAGTACTTC.

The chain links TRBV19 to TRBJ1-1; no clear D gene. The CDR3 is 15 amino acids. V lost 7 bases and J 5 bases, leaving 20 bases between the germline ends. Looked up from germline, CDR1 is LNHDA and CDR2 is SQIVND (reference sequence). This chain's CDR3 is CASTGLGLTRTEAFF. For the CDR3, the DNA is TGTGCCAGTACCGGGTTAGGCCTGACGAGAACTGAAGCTTTCTTT.

The rearrangement joins TRBV7-9 to TRBJ2-1; TRBD2 matches at 7 bases. V trimming: 3 bases; J trimming: 7 bases; junction bases outside the gene matches: 12. The germline CDR1 and CDR2 sequences are SEHNR and FQNEAQ (reference sequence). This CDR3 contains 16 residues. DNA for the CDR3: TGTGCCAGCAGCTTCTTGGAATCGCTGCGGGGGAATGAGCAGTTCTTC. It is translated as CASSFLESLRGNEQFF.

The CDR3 loop reads CASIPDRGIGQPQHF. CDR3 nucleotides: TGTGCCAGCATTCCGGACAGGGGCATCGGTCAGCCCCAGCATTTT. This chain links TRBV6-5 with TRBJ1-5; 9 bases map to TRBD1. Germline assignment: CDR1 MNHEY and CDR2 SVGAGI. The CDR3 sequence is 15 residues long. With 7 bases clipped from V and 6 bases from J, the junction kept 10 bases outside the gene matches.

This clone was seen a few times. The chain combines TRBV28 with TRBJ2-3; tentative D call: TRBD2 (6 bases). The V gene lost 5 bases and the J gene lost 0 bases, with 36 bases spanning the gap. Germline V gene lookup returns CDR1 MDHEN and CDR2 SYDVKM. This CDR3 has 23 amino acids. For the CDR3, the DNA is TGTGCCAGCAGTCTCAACCCCTGGGGAACGTTCGACGGCCGGCGGGGAAGCACAGATACGCAGTATTTT. This gives the protein CASSLNPWGTFDGRRGSTDTQYF.

The chain's CDR3 is CASSQLAGGTDTQYF. DNA of the CDR3: TGTGCCAGCAGCCAGCTAGCGGGAGGAACAGATACGCAGTATTTT. V and J are TRBV5-6 and TRBJ2-3; 11 nucleotides line up with TRBD2. This CDR3 has 15 residues. Per germline, CDR1 SGHDT and CDR2 YYEEEE. With 4 bases clipped from V and 3 bases from J, the junction kept 4 bases outside the gene matches. Complete variable domain (other parts from reference TRBV5-6 and TRBJ2-3): DAGVTQSPTHLIKTRGQQVTLRCSPKSGHDTVSWYQQALGQGPQFIFQYYEEEERQRGNFPDRFSGHQFPNYSSELNVNALLLGDSALYLCASSQLAGGTDTQYFGPGTRLTVL.

The gene calls are TRBV2 and TRBJ2-2, with D possibly matching TRBD1 (6 bases). Trimming stripped 6 bases from V and 0 bases from J, with 11 bases between. Germline V CDR1 and CDR2: SNHLY, FYNNEI. The CDR3 is 15 residues long. CDR3: CASRPGAANTGELFF. The CDR3 coding sequence is TGTGCCAGCAGGCCAGGGGCCGCGAACACCGGGGAGCTGTTTTTT. The whole variable domain, filled in from reference TRBV2 and TRBJ2-2, reads EPEVTQTPSHQVTQMGQEVILRCVPISNHLYFYWYRQILGQKVEFLVSFYNNEISEKSEIFDDQFSVERPDGSNFTLKIRSTKLEDSAMYFCASRPGAANTGELFFGEGSRLTVL.

Only one count was recorded for this clone. The chain carries TRBV5-4 and TRBJ2-1; tentatively, D is TRBD1 (5 bases). V was trimmed by 0 bases and J by 0 bases, leaving 13 bases between them. This CDR3 spans 17 amino acids. Per germline, CDR1 SGHNT and CDR2 YYREEE (reference sequence). The CDR3 loop reads CASSLVTRTRSYNEQFF. The CDR3 bases are TGTGCCAGCAGCTTGGTCACGCGGACACGCTCCTACAATGAGCAGTTCTTC.

The V call is TRBV4-3, the J call TRBJ2-1; TRBD2 agrees at 9 bases. The germline gives CDR1 LGHNA, CDR2 YSLEER. This CDR3 spans 16 amino acids. Unmatched junction bases numbered 7, after V lost 0 bases and J lost 7 bases. The CDR3 region has the DNA TGCGCCAGCAGCCAAGATGAAGGTAGCGGGAGTAATGAGCAGTTCTTC. Translation gives CASSQDEGSGSNEQFF.

The rearrangement uses TRBV7-2 and TRBJ2-1; TRBD2 agrees at 13 bases. Germline assignment: CDR1 SGHTA and CDR2 FQGNSA. V lost 5 bases and J lost 5; bases outside the gene matches: 9. The CDR3 extends over 17 amino acids. The CDR3, as DNA: TGTGCCAGCAGCCCGGAGGGACTAGCGGGGAAACACAATGAGCAGTTCTTC. Residues: CASSPEGLAGKHNEQFF.

The chain is built from TRBV28 and TRBJ1-4; D might be TRBD1 (5 bases). There are 14 residues in the CDR3. Germline CDR1 reads MDHEN; CDR2 reads SYDVKM. Trimming took off 6 bases at V and 6 bases at J, with 14 bases between the two ends. The CDR3 region has the DNA TGTGCCAGCAGCAAAGGGGCCAGCCATGAAAAACTGTTTTTT. It translates to CASSKGASHEKLFF.

This chain links TRBV10-2 with TRBJ2-6; D unclear. The CDR3 loop spans 18 amino acids. Trimming cost V 6 bases and J 0 bases, with 18 bases left between them. Germline CDR1 is WSHSY and CDR2 is SAAADI. The CDR3 protein is CASRAWSQENSGANVLTF. CDR3 in DNA: TGCGCCAGCAGGGCCTGGAGCCAAGAAAACTCTGGGGCCAACGTCCTGACTTTC.

This chain connects TRBV7-8 to TRBJ2-3; 10 bases agree with TRBD1. Unmatched junction bases numbered 7, after V lost 2 bases and J lost 8 bases. This CDR3 is built from 15 residues. Germline V gives CDR1 SGHVS, CDR2 FQNEAQ. The CDR3, as DNA: TGTGCCAGCAGCTTAAGCGGGACAGGGGCAGGTACGCAGTATTTT. Translated: CASSLSGTGAGTQYF.

This clone was picked up one time. This chain uses TRBV14 with TRBJ2-5; TRBD1 matches 12 bases. With 4 bases clipped from V and 4 bases from J, the junction kept 4 bases outside the gene matches. The CDR3 totals 15 residues. CDR1 is SGHDN, CDR2 FVKESK, per germline. As DNA, the CDR3 is TGTGCCAGCAGCCGGGACAGGGGGCGCAGAGAGACCCAGTACTTC. Its protein is CASSRDRGRRETQYF.

The chain uses TRBV11-3 and TRBJ2-5, with 9 bases that match TRBD1. Germline loops: CDR1 SGHNT, CDR2 YENEEA. V shed 5 bases, J shed 2 bases, and the junction held 6 bases outside the gene matches. CDR3 length: 15 residues. CDR3 in amino acids: CASSQGQGGQETQYF. CDR3 DNA: TGTGCCAGCAGCCAGGGACAGGGCGGTCAAGAGACCCAGTACTTC.

This clone was recorded only once. The gene calls are TRBV7-2 and TRBJ1-1; D gene unclear. The CDR3 is made up of 11 amino acids. The germline V gene has CDR1 SGHTA and CDR2 FQGNSA. Trimming took off 2 bases at V and 7 bases at J, with 5 bases between the two ends. CDR3 coding DNA: TGTGCCAGCAGCTTATATCTTGAAGCTTTCTTT. Amino acid sequence: CASSLYLEAFF.

The chain uses TRBV30 and TRBJ1-1; weak D call: TRBD1 (6 bases). Trimming stripped 0 bases from V and 5 bases from J, with 13 bases between. The length of the CDR3 is 14 residues. CDR1 is GTSNPN, CDR2 SVGIG, per germline (reference sequence). The CDR3: CAWSVEGRGTEAFF. The CDR3, as DNA: TGTGCCTGGAGTGTTGAGGGAAGGGGGACTGAAGCTTTCTTT.

For the CDR3, the DNA is TGTGCCAGCAGTGCTAACTACGAGCAGTACTTC. Residues: CASSANYEQYF. V is TRBV28 and J is TRBJ2-7, with D uncertain. The CDR3 is made up of 11 amino acids. The germline V gene encodes CDR1 MDHEN and CDR2 SYDVKM. The ends were cut back, 5 bases at V and 3 bases at J, with 5 bases in the middle.

This clone was counted a few times. The V and J genes are TRBV5-1 and TRBJ1-5, with 10 bases lining up with TRBD1. The germline V gene has CDR1 SGHRS and CDR2 YFSETQ. V gave up 2 bases and J gave up 2 bases; unmatched junction bases: 1. The CDR3 length is 15 residues. CDR3 coding DNA: TGCGCCAGCAGCTTTGGGACAGGGGGCAATCAGCCCCAGCATTTT. As protein: CASSFGTGGNQPQHF.

CDR3 loop: CASSTGTGGDNEKLFF. The CDR3 DNA reads TGTGCCAGCAGCACCGGGACAGGGGGGGATAATGAAAAACTGTTTTTT. The rearrangement joins TRBV7-9 to TRBJ1-4; 11 nucleotides line up with TRBD1. The junction had 6 bases not matched to a gene; V was cut back by 5 bases and J by 4 bases. This CDR3 spans 16 amino acids. CDR1 and CDR2 (germline): SEHNR, FQNEAQ (reference sequence).

This sequence joins TRBV9 and TRBJ2-7; 8 nucleotides line up with TRBD2. This CDR3 contains 15 residues. Losses at the gene ends were 3 bases for V and 0 bases for J; bases not matched to a gene: 5. Germline V gene sequence: CDR1 SGDLS, CDR2 YYNGEE. The CDR3 DNA is TGTGCCAGCAGCGCAACTAGCGGTCCCTCCTACGAGCAGTACTTC. This translates into CASSATSGPSYEQYF.

The chain has TRBV7-2 and TRBJ2-3, with 10 bases matching TRBD2. V shed 5 bases and J 2 bases; nucleotides not matched to a gene: 10. This CDR3 has 17 amino acids. Germline V lookup: CDR1 SGHTA, CDR2 FQGNSA. The CDR3 coding sequence is TGTGCCAGCAGCGATAGGACTAGCGGAGAACCCACAGATACGCAGTATTTT. This sequence encodes CASSDRTSGEPTDTQYF.